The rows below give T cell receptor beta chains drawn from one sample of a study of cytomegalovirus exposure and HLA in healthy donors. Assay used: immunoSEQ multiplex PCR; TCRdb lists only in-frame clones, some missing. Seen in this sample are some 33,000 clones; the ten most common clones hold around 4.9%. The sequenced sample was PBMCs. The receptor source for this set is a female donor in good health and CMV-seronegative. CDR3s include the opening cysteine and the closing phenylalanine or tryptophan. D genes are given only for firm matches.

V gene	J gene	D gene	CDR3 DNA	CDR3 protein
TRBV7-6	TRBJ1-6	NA	TGTGCCAGCAGCCCGCGGGGCGTCGGCTCCTATAATTCACCCCTCCACTTT	CASSPRGVGSYNSPLHF
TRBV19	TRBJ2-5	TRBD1	TGTGCCTCATCGAGGGGACAGGGGAAAGAGACCCAGTACTTC	CASSRGQGKETQYF
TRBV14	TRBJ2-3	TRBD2	TGTGCCAGCAGCCAAGCCTCTAGCGGTACGCAGTATTTT	CASSQASSGTQYF
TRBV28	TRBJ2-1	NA	TGTGCCAGCAGTTTATGGGGACTTACCGACAATGAGCAGTTCTTC	CASSLWGLTDNEQFF
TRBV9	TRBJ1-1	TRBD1	TGTGCCAGCAGCCCCCGGACAGGAATGAACACTGAAGCTTTCTTT	CASSPRTGMNTEAFF
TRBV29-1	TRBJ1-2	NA	TGCAGCGCCCCCTCCGGGGGGCCCTATGGCTACACCTTC	CSAPSGGPYGYTF
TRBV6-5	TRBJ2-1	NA	TGTGCCAGCACCGCACAGGGTTTAGGACCAAATGAGCAGTTCTTC	CASTAQGLGPNEQFF
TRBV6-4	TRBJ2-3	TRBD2	TGTGCCAGCAGTGCTCAGAGCGGGGGCACAGATACGCAGTATTTT	CASSAQSGGTDTQYF
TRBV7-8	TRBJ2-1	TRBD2	TGTGCCAGCAGCTTAAGGGTAGCGGGGGTAAATGAGCAGTTCTTC	CASSLRVAGVNEQFF
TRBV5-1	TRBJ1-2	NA	TGCGCCAGCAGCCGTGACATATCTAACTATGGCTACACCTTC	CASSRDISNYGYTF
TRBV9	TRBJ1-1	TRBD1	TGTGCCAGCAGTGCTCAGGGGGGAACTGAAGCTTTCTTT	CASSAQGGTEAFF
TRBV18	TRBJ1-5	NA	TGTGCCAGCTCTAAATCGGGTGATCAGCCCCAGCATTTT	CASSKSGDQPQHF
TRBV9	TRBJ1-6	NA	TGTGCCAGCAGCTCCGAGGGATGGGTGAATTCACCCCTCCACTTT	CASSSEGWVNSPLHF
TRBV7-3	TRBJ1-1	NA	TGTGCCAGCAGCTTAGAGGCCGGGTCGAACACTGAAGCTTTCTTT	CASSLEAGSNTEAFF
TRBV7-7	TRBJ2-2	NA	TGTGCCAGCAGCTACGGGGGTACGGTCGGGGAGCTGTTTTTT	CASSYGGTVGELFF
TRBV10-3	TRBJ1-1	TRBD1	TGTGCCATCAGGGGACAGGCCCACGCTGAAGCTTTCTTT	CAIRGQAHAEAFF
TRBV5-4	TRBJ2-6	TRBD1	TGTGCCAGCAGCTTCTCCGGGACAGGGGGCGGTGGGGCCAACGTCCTGACTTTC	CASSFSGTGGGGANVLTF
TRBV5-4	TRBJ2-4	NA	TGTGCCAGCAGCTTGCAACTAGCCAAAAACATTCAGTACTTC	CASSLQLAKNIQYF
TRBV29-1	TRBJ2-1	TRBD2	TGCAGCGTTGAAGGCCTAGCGGGGCGACTCTCCTACAATGAGCAGTTCTTC	CSVEGLAGRLSYNEQFF
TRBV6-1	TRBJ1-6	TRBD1	TGTGCCAGCAGTGAAGTAACAGGGGGTAGTTCACCCCTCCACTTT	CASSEVTGGSSPLHF
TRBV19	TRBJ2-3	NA	TGTGCCAGTAGTATAGCGTCGGGGTCCGATACGCAGTATTTT	CASSIASGSDTQYF